This entry lists 2 T cell receptor beta chains sequenced from one sample in a study of Ad26.COV2.S vaccination and SARS-CoV-2 variants. Stated treatment: around 19 received Ad26.COV2.S at low or high dose, single or two shots; about 5 received placebo; per-sample allocation not given. Day 63 after the first injection of vaccine or placebo was the sampling time. Here immunoSEQ multiplex PCR was the method, and the copy in TCRdb shows in-frame clones only, minus some. This table holds about 280,000 clones, over 75% found once. Here the sequenced sample was peripheral blood, taken in a trial of Ad26.COV2.S vaccine versus placebo. The receptors shown here come from a person aged 18-60 years who received the Ad26.COV2.S COVID-19 vaccine or a placebo.

This clone was detected only once. This rearrangement joins TRBV3-1 (or the pseudogene TRBV3-2) to TRBJ1-2, with TRBD1 matching over 9 bases. Germline CDR1 and CDR2: LGHDT and YNNKEL (reference sequence). The CDR3 loop spans 16 amino acids. Germline trimming cut 1 base from V and 6 bases from J; bases unmatched to any gene: 9. In DNA, the CDR3 is TGTGCCAGCAGCCAAGGCGCTGGGACAGGGATGCATGGCTACACCTTC. It codes for CASSQGAGTGMHGYTF.

This chain uses TRBV11-2 with TRBJ2-1, with unresolved D. The CDR3 totals 14 residues. Germline V lookup: CDR1 SGHAT, CDR2 FQNNGV. The V end lost 3 bases, the J end lost 9 bases, and 15 bases lay between the germline ends. This CDR3 reads CASSFSTAMAEQFF. The CDR3 DNA sequence: TGTGCCAGCAGCTTTTCAACGGCGATGGCTGAGCAGTTCTTC.